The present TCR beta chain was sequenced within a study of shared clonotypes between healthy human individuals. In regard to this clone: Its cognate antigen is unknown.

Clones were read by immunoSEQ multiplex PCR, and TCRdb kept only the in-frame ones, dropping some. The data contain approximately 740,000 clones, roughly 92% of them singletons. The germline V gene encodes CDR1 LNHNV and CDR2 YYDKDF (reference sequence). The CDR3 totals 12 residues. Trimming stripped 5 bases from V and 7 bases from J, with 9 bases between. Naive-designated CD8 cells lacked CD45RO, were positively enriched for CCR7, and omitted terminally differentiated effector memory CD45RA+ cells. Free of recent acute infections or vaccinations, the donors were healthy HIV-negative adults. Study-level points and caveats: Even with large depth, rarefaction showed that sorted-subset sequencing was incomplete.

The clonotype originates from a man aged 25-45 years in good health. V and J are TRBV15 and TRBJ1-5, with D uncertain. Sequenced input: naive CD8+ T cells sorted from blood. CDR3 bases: TGTGCCACCAGCGCCGAGTCCCAGCCCCAGCATTTT. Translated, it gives CATSAESQPQHF.